The entry below describes one T cell receptor beta chain. The table came from immunoSEQ multiplex PCR; TCRdb's copy has only in-frame clones and leaves some out. The data hold 70,000 to 95,000 clones, with around 95% observed a single time. The CDR3 is 14 amino acids. V was pared by 7 bases and J by 3 bases, with 8 bases of the junction left unmatched. Germline V CDR1 and CDR2: SGHVS, FQNEAQ. This sample stems from a study of T cell changes during pregnancy in multiple sclerosis. The specimen comprised peripheral blood, sampled in the second trimester of pregnancy. The TCR originated in a female donor in good health, enrolled as a control in a pregnancy study. The V call is TRBV7-8, the J call TRBJ1-2, with 7 bases matching TRBD1. The CDR3 DNA reads as TGTGCCAGCACCCGGCAGGGGGTTGACTATGGCTACACCTTC. It is translated as CASTRQGVDYGYTF.